The next 13 T cell receptor beta chains were all read from a single sample in a study of blood T cell repertoires in COVID-19. TCRdb's table, derived via immunoSEQ multiplex PCR, lists solely in-frame clones and lacks some. The sample has about 140,000 clones; 88% are singletons. The sample was peripheral blood. These receptors all come from a man in his sixties with active or convalescent COVID-19.

V is TRBV4-3 and J is TRBJ2-1, with 7 positions matching TRBD2. J was trimmed by 7 bases and V by 4 bases; bases with no gene match: 13. The CDR3 is 16 residues long. Germline CDR1 reads LGHNA; CDR2 reads YSLEER. The CDR3 sequence: CASSREAGVQENEQFF. The CDR3 DNA reads as TGCGCCAGCAGCCGGGAGGCGGGAGTACAAGAGAATGAGCAGTTCTTC.

The J gene is TRBJ1-5, the V gene TRBV5-1, with 8 bases matching TRBD1. J was trimmed by 4 bases and V by 0 bases; bases with no gene match: 3. Germline V gene lookup returns CDR1 SGHRS and CDR2 YFSETQ. This CDR3 is built from 15 residues. DNA for the CDR3: TGCGCCAGCAGCTTGGCAGGGGGCGCGAATCAGCCCCAGCATTTT. Protein: CASSLAGGANQPQHF.

This clone has a single count. J is TRBJ2-1 and V is TRBV7-3; D is possibly TRBD1 (6 bases). The CDR3 is made up of 15 amino acids. Trimming left V 2 bases short and J 7 bases short, with 15 bases between. Looked up from germline, CDR1 is SGHTA and CDR2 is FQGTGA. The chain's CDR3 is CASSLQTGIGNEQFF. In DNA, the CDR3 is TGTGCCAGCAGCTTACAGACAGGCATTGGGAATGAGCAGTTCTTC.

The chain uses TRBV16 and TRBJ1-2; D may be TRBD1 (5 bases). The CDR3 is 16 residues long. V lost 4 bases and J 4 bases, leaving 19 bases between the germline ends. CDR1 and CDR2 (germline): KGHSY, FQNENV. The chain's CDR3 is CASSLQPRGRIYGYTF. The CDR3 DNA is TGTGCCAGCAGCCTTCAACCTAGGGGCAGGATCTATGGCTACACCTTC.

Here the CDR3 reads CASSQGYMAFF. CDR3 bases: TGTGCCAGCAGTCAGGGGTATATGGCTTTCTTT. This chain links TRBV6-5 with TRBJ1-1; D might be TRBD1 (6 bases). From germline, CDR1 is MNHEY and CDR2 SVGAGI. CDR3 length: 11 residues. V was shortened by 5 bases and J by 11 bases, with 12 bases between the two germline ends.

The chain joins TRBV28 to TRBJ2-5, with 7 bases aligning to TRBD1. V shed 5 bases and J 1 base; nucleotides not matched to a gene: 4. Germline CDR1 is MDHEN and CDR2 is SYDVKM. CDR3 length: 14 residues. For the CDR3, the DNA is TGTGCCAGCAGTCCCGGGACAGTCCAAGAGACCCAGTACTTC. Amino acid sequence: CASSPGTVQETQYF.

The chain joins TRBV15 to TRBJ2-2; a possible D gene is TRBD2 (5 bases). CDR3 length: 14 amino acids. V gave up 0 bases and J gave up 5 bases, with 7 bases separating them. Germline V CDR1 and CDR2: LNHNV, YYDKDF (reference sequence). The CDR3 DNA reads as TGTGCCACCAGCAGAGAGGAGGAAACCGGGGAGCTGTTTTTT. Translated, it gives CATSREEETGELFF.

The chain combines TRBV12-3 or TRBV12-4 with TRBJ2-7, with D maybe TRBD2 (5 bases). V was pared by 6 bases and J by 2 bases, with 11 bases between. This CDR3 has 13 amino acids. Here the CDR3 DNA reads TGTGCCAGCAGCTTCGCCGGGACCTACGAGCAGTACTTC. Its translation: CASSFAGTYEQYF.

The chain has TRBV15 and TRBJ1-5; TRBD1 matches at 9 bases. The CDR3 loop spans 14 amino acids. Germline lookup yields CDR1 LNHNV and CDR2 YYDKDF (reference sequence). Trimming removed 2 bases from V and 6 bases from J; junction bases left unmatched: 2. In nucleotides, the CDR3 is TGTGCCACCAGCAGACCGGGACAGGGTCAGCCCCAGCATTTT. Its translation: CATSRPGQGQPQHF.

The chain is built from TRBV27 and TRBJ2-7; 10 positions agree with TRBD1. CDR3 length: 13 amino acids. V shed 5 bases, J shed 6 bases, and the junction held 4 bases outside the gene matches. In germline, CDR1 is MNHEY, CDR2 SMNVEV (reference sequence). The CDR3 DNA sequence: TGTGCCAGCAGTCGCGGGACAGGGGTCGAGCAGTACTTC. It translates to CASSRGTGVEQYF.

This clone was recorded a few times. This chain joins TRBV28 and TRBJ2-1; TRBD2 aligns across 11 bases. Losses at the gene ends were 5 bases for V and 3 bases for J; bases not matched to a gene: 9. Per the germline V gene, CDR1 is MDHEN and CDR2 is SYDVKM. The CDR3 extends over 17 amino acids. CDR3 nucleotides: TGTGCCAGCAGTGGATCCGGGACTAGCGGAGTCTACAATGAGCAGTTCTTC. This encodes CASSGSGTSGVYNEQFF.

This clone appeared a single time. The chain couples TRBV10-3 to TRBJ2-7; 14 bases line up with TRBD2. Germline V gives CDR1 ENHRY, CDR2 SYGVKD. Trimming removed 5 bases from V and 6 bases from J; junction bases left unmatched: 6. The CDR3 runs to 15 residues. The CDR3 coding sequence is TGTGCCATCAGTCCCGGGACTAGCGGGAGTTTCGAGCAGTACTTC. It translates to CAISPGTSGSFEQYF.

The gene calls are TRBV10-1 and TRBJ2-5; D possibly corresponds to TRBD2 (6 bases). Germline V lookup: CDR1 WNHNN, CDR2 SYGVQD (reference sequence). Between the trimmed V and J ends, which lost 4 bases and 5 bases, there was a span of 11 bases. The CDR3 totals 13 residues. CDR3 nucleotide sequence: TGCGCCAGCAGTGCCGACGGGAGCGAGACCCAGTACTTC. Translation: CASSADGSETQYF.